The 19 T cell receptor beta chains below were found in one sample sequenced in a study of blood T cell repertoires in COVID-19 (dated by TCRdb to the early 2020s). Libraries were made using the immunoSEQ multiplex PCR assay. TCRdb holds this immuneACCESS table with in-frame rearrangements only. Some clones are missing; in checked studies, unresolved V genes explain under half, and the rest has no known cause. In this sample the table shows 190,000 or so clones, roughly nine tenths of which occur a single time. Of the sample, about 0.72% falls within the top ten clones. Sequenced: peripheral blood. These receptors originate from an older woman with acute or convalescent COVID-19.

The chain has TRBV27 and TRBJ2-7; tentative D call: TRBD1 (6 bases). V lost 0 bases, J lost 5 bases, and 11 bases lay in between. CDR1 and CDR2 from the germline V gene are MNHEY and SMNVEV (reference sequence). The CDR3 is made up of 14 amino acids. The CDR3 is CASSLSQGLHEQYF. The CDR3 nucleotides read TGTGCCAGCAGTTTATCTCAGGGGCTGCACGAGCAGTACTTC.

Here the CDR3 DNA reads TGTGCCAGTAGCGCTCAAGGGAGTTACTCCTACGAGCAGTACTTC. Encoded protein: CASSAQGSYSYEQYF. V gene TRBV19 combines with J gene TRBJ2-7; D may be TRBD2 (5 bases). The CDR3 extends over 15 amino acids. Germline CDR1 LNHDA, CDR2 SQIVND (reference sequence). Trimming removed 6 bases at V and 0 bases at J, with 15 bases between.

The J gene is TRBJ1-1, the V gene TRBV19; perhaps TRBD1 as D (5 bases). Germline V gene data show CDR1 as LNHDA and CDR2 as SQIVND (reference sequence). CDR3 length: 16 residues. V shed 4 bases and J shed 4 bases, with 19 bases lying between them. Here the CDR3 DNA reads TGTGCCAGTAGTAGCCCGGGGGTCGGGAGAGGCACTGAAGCTTTCTTT. It is translated as CASSSPGVGRGTEAFF.

This sequence joins TRBV5-4 and TRBJ2-4, with D unresolved. V was cut by 2 bases and J by 8 bases, with 14 bases left in between. The CDR3 contains 14 residues. CDR1 is SGHNT and CDR2 is YYREEE in the germline V gene (reference sequence). CDR3 region: CASSFDSRADIQYF. Here the CDR3 DNA reads TGTGCCAGCAGCTTCGACTCCCGCGCGGACATTCAGTACTTC.

The gene calls are TRBV15 and TRBJ2-5, with 15 bases matching TRBD2. The CDR3 consists of 16 residues. Germline CDR1 is LNHNV and CDR2 is YYDKDF (reference sequence). The J segment lost 5 bases and the V segment lost 6 bases, leaving 7 bases of the junction unmatched. CDR3 amino acids: CATRERTSGGAETQYF. The CDR3 nucleotides read TGTGCCACCAGGGAACGGACTAGCGGGGGGGCCGAGACCCAGTACTTC. Full variable domain (remainder filled in from reference TRBV15 and TRBJ2-5): DAMVIQNPRYQVTQFGKPVTLSCSQTLNHNVMYWYQQKSSQAPKLLFHYYDKDFNNEADTPDNFQSRRPNTSFCFLDIRSPGLGDTAMYLCATRERTSGGAETQYFGPGTRLLVL.

This chain connects TRBV5-1 to TRBJ2-3; 9 bases align to TRBD2. The CDR3 runs 18 residues. CDR1 SGHRS and CDR2 YFSETQ come from the germline V gene. The ends lost 3 bases at V and 0 bases at J; junction bases unmatched: 11. CDR3 amino acids: CASSSLGAGGPSTDTQYF. CDR3 nucleotide sequence: TGCGCCAGCAGCTCCCTAGGGGCGGGAGGGCCAAGCACAGATACGCAGTATTTT.

V is TRBV5-5 and J is TRBJ1-6; 9 bases are a match to TRBD1. The CDR3 has 14 residues. The germline V gene encodes CDR1 SGHKS and CDR2 YYEKEE (reference sequence). The V and J ends lost 4 bases and 7 bases, in that order; junction bases with no gene match: 3. The CDR3 coding sequence is TGTGCCAGCAGCCATGGGACAGGGAATTCACCCCTCCACTTT. Translating it yields CASSHGTGNSPLHF.

The J gene is TRBJ1-2, the V gene TRBV7-6; 9 bases align to TRBD1. The length of the CDR3 is 17 residues. With V trimmed by 5 bases and J by 0 bases, 10 bases remained unmatched. Germline-derived CDR1 and CDR2 are SGHVS and FNYEAQ. The CDR3 loop reads CASSTGTGYRANYGYTF. CDR3 DNA sequence: TGTGCCAGCAGCACGGGGACAGGGTATCGAGCTAACTATGGCTACACCTTC.

The chain joins TRBV11-3 to TRBJ1-6; the D is unclear. With 0 bases removed from V and 7 bases from J, the gap between germline ends came to 10 bases. The germline CDR1 and CDR2 sequences are SGHNT and YENEEA. CDR3 length: 15 amino acids. DNA of the CDR3: TGTGCCAGCAGCTTAGATCCGTCCGGGAATTCACCCCTCCACTTT. It specifies CASSLDPSGNSPLHF. Full variable domain (rest looked up from reference TRBV11-3 and TRBJ1-6): EAGVVQSPRYKIIEKKQPVAFWCNPISGHNTLYWYLQNLGQGPELLIRYENEEAVDDSQLPKDRFSAERLKGVDSTLKIQPAELGDSAVYLCASSLDPSGNSPLHFGNGTRLTVT.

The gene calls are TRBV5-1 and TRBJ1-4; TRBD1 agrees at 10 bases. With V trimmed by 4 bases and J by 7 bases, 7 bases remained unmatched. This CDR3 region has 15 residues. Germline V lookup: CDR1 SGHRS, CDR2 YFSETQ. CDR3 coding DNA: TGCGCCAGCAGCCCGGGTAGGACAGGGGGTGAAAAACTGTTTTTT. Residues: CASSPGRTGGEKLFF.

This sequence joins TRBV5-1 and TRBJ2-2, with TRBD1 matching over 8 bases. Trimming took 1 base from V and 7 from J; bases not matched to a gene: 12. Germline CDR1 is SGHRS and CDR2 is YFSETQ. CDR3 size: 17 residues. The CDR3 is CASSLMSQGAAGGELFF. The CDR3 region has the DNA TGCGCCAGCAGCTTGATGAGCCAGGGGGCAGCGGGCGGGGAGCTGTTTTTT.

This clone was observed once. The chain uses TRBV7-2 and TRBJ1-5; a weak D match, TRBD1 (6 bases). Per the germline V gene, CDR1 is SGHTA and CDR2 is FQGNSA. The V and J ends lost 5 bases and 6 bases respectively, with 14 bases between them. CDR3 length: 14 residues. The CDR3 here is CASSLGTQGQPQHF. Here the CDR3 DNA reads TGTGCCAGCAGCCTAGGGACACAGGGTCAGCCCCAGCATTTT.

This sequence joins TRBV2 and TRBJ1-2; D perhaps matches TRBD1 (6 bases). The CDR3 has 14 amino acids. CDR1 is SNHLY, CDR2 FYNNEI, per germline. The ends were cut back, 0 bases at V and 5 bases at J, with 10 bases in the middle. CDR3 sequence (DNA): TGTGCCAGCAGTGAAGCGACAGGATCTTATGGCTACACCTTC. The encoded protein is CASSEATGSYGYTF. Looking up the rest from reference TRBV2 and TRBJ1-2 gives the full variable domain: EPEVTQTPSHQVTQMGQEVILRCVPISNHLYFYWYRQILGQKVEFLVSFYNNEISEKSEIFDDQFSVERPDGSNFTLKIRSTKLEDSAMYFCASSEATGSYGYTFGSGTRLTVV.

The V gene is TRBV11-2, the J gene TRBJ2-3, with D possibly matching TRBD2 (5 bases). V lost 4 bases to trimming and J lost 2 bases, with 19 bases between them. The V gene's germline CDR1 is SGHAT and CDR2 FQNNGV. The CDR3 is 17 residues long. The CDR3: CASSSRLSPLPTDTQYF. Here the CDR3 DNA reads TGTGCCAGCAGCTCCCGACTATCCCCCCTTCCCACAGATACGCAGTATTTT.

In DNA, the CDR3 is TGTGCCACCCTCGACGGAGGAGCCGGCGGATACGAGCAGTACTTC. This encodes CATLDGGAGGYEQYF. The gene calls are TRBV19 and TRBJ2-7; TRBD2 might be the D (5 bases). V was clipped by 10 bases and J by 4 bases, with 23 bases between them. The germline V gene has CDR1 LNHDA and CDR2 SQIVND (reference sequence). The CDR3 has 15 residues.

The genes are TRBV20-1 and TRBJ2-2; 10 bases match TRBD1. The CDR3 covers 20 residues. Germline values: CDR1 DFQATT, CDR2 SNEGSKA (reference sequence). V was clipped by 3 bases and J by 7 bases; unmatched bases: 23. CDR3 sequence (DNA): TGCAGTGCTAGTAGCCTCCCCGGGACAGGGGACCTGAAGGATGGCGGGGAGCTGTTTTTT. As protein: CSASSLPGTGDLKDGGELFF.

This sequence joins TRBV28 and TRBJ2-7; D perhaps matches TRBD2 (5 bases). V lost 2 bases and J 1 base, leaving 24 bases between the germline ends. Germline V gives CDR1 MDHEN, CDR2 SYDVKM. The CDR3 consists of 19 residues. CDR3 DNA: TGTGCCAGCAGTTTAGCCGGGATGGTCTATCAGGAAAGTTCCTACGAGCAGTACTTC. The encoded protein is CASSLAGMVYQESSYEQYF. Full variable domain (remainder filled in from reference TRBV28 and TRBJ2-7): DVKVTQSSRYLVKRTGEKVFLECVQDMDHENMFWYRQDPGLGLRLIYFSYDVKMKEKGDIPEGYSVSREKKERFSLILESASTNQTSMYLCASSLAGMVYQESSYEQYFGPGTRLTVT.

The V and J genes are TRBV7-2 and TRBJ1-1; D ambiguous. Germline loops: CDR1 SGHTA, CDR2 FQGNSA. V was clipped by 3 bases and J by 0 bases, with 8 bases between them. The CDR3 is made up of 14 amino acids. The CDR3 spells CASSLGGLNTEAFF. The CDR3 DNA follows: TGTGCCAGCAGCTTGGGTGGGCTGAACACTGAAGCTTTCTTT.

The J gene is TRBJ1-6, the V gene TRBV19; a possible D gene is TRBD1 (5 bases). The CDR3 runs to 14 residues. With 2 bases removed from V and 4 bases from J, the gap between germline ends came to 6 bases. Germline CDR1 LNHDA, CDR2 SQIVND (reference sequence). The CDR3 bases are TGTGCCAGTAGTATAAGGGGATATAATTCACCCCTCCACTTT. Amino acid sequence: CASSIRGYNSPLHF.